The entry below gives a single TCR beta chain sequence along with its context. Its specificity is not known. CDR1 is ENHRY and CDR2 is SYGVKD in the germline V gene. Trimming at V came to 5 bases and at J to 8 bases, leaving 11 bases not matched to a gene. CDR3 length: 15 amino acids. This table comes from immunoSEQ multiplex PCR, and its TCRdb copy is limited to in-frame clones, with some not included. The sample lists 80,000 to 100,000 clones, 86% seen once, with around 5.9% in the top ten. This entry is derived from a study of T cell responses to AZD1222 COVID-19 vaccine. Study-wide results and limits: Sampling captured repertoires only after the peak T cell response.

The sample in question was peripheral blood, obtained on day 0 of AZD1222 vaccination. The J gene is TRBJ1-2, the V gene TRBV10-3; 10 nucleotides line up with TRBD1. The receptor comes from an adult in good health. Here the CDR3 DNA reads TGTGCCATCAGTTTTGGGACAGGGGCGTCTGACGGCTACACCTTC. The encoded protein is CAISFGTGASDGYTF.